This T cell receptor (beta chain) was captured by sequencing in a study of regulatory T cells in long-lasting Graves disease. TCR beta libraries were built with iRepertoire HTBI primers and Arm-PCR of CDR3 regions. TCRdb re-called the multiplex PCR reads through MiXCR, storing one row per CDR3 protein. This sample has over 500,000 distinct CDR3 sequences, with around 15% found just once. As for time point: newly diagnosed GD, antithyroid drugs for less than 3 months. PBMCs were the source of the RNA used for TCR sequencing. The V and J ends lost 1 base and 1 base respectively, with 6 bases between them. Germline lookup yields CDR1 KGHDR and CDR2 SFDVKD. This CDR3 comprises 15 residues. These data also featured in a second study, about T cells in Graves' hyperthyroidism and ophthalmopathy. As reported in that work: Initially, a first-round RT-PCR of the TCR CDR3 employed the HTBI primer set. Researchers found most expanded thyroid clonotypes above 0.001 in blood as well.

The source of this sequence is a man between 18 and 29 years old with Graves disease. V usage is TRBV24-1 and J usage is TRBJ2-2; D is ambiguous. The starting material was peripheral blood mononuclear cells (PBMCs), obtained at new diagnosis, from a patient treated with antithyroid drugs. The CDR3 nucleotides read TGTGCCACCAGTGATTTAGGCGAGAACACCGGGGAGCTGTTTTTT. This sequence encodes CATSDLGENTGELFF.